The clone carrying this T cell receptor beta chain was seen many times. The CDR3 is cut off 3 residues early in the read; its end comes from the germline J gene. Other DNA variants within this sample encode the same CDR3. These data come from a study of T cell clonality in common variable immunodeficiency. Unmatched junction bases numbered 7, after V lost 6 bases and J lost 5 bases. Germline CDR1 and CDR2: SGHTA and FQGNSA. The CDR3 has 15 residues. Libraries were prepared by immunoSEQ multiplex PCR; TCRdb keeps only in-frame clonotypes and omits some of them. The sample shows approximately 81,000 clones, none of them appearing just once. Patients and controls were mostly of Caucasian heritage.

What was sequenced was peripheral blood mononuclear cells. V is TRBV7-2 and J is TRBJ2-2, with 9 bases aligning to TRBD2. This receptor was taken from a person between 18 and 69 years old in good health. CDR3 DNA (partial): TGTGCCAGCAGTTTACGTAGCGGGAGAACCGGGGAG. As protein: CASSLRSGRTGE. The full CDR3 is CASSLRSGRTGELFF.